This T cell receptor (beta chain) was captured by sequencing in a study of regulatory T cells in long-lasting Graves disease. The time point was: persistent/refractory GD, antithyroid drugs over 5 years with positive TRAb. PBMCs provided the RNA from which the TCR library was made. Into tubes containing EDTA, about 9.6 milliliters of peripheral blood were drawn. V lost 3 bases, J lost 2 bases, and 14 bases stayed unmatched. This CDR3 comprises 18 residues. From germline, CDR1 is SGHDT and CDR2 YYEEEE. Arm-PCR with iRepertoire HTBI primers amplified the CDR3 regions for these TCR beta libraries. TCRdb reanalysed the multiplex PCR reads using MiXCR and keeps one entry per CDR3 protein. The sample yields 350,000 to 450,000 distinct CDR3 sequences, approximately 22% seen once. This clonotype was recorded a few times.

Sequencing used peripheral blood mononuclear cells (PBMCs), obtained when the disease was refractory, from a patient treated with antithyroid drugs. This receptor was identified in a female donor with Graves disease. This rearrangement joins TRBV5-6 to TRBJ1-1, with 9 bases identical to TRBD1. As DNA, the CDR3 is TGTGCCAGCAGCTGGGCCGGGACAGGGTCGGACATTAACACTGAAGCTTTCTTT. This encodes CASSWAGTGSDINTEAFF.